The next 2 T cell receptor beta chains were all read from a single sample in a study of graft-versus-host responses after intestinal transplantation (dated by TCRdb to the early 2020s). The library came from the immunoSEQ multiplex PCR assay. TCRdb limited this immuneACCESS table to in-frame rearrangements with V and J called. A share of clones is missing; checked studies link under half to unresolved V genes, and the rest is unexplained. The sample profile shows some 40,000 clones; around 90% of them were found once. 2% to 2.5% of the sample lies in the top ten. Sequencing was performed on PBMCs, taken 314 days after intestinal transplant. These TCRs come from a human patient who received an intestinal transplant, so some T cells may come from the graft donor.

The table lists this clone with a count of one. The chain has TRBV6-1 and TRBJ2-3, with D possibly matching TRBD1 (5 bases). The V gene's germline CDR1 is MNHNS and CDR2 SASEGT. This CDR3 is 13 amino acids long. V gave up 7 bases and J gave up 3 bases, with 11 bases separating them. In DNA, the CDR3 is TGTGCCAGCAACACCCAGGGTACAGATACGCAGTATTTT. It specifies CASNTQGTDTQYF.

This clone was seen only once. V is TRBV5-4 and J is TRBJ2-7; D remains unclear. Trimming shortened V by 0 bases and J by 0 bases, and 7 bases separated the two germline ends. The CDR3 runs to 14 residues. Germline values: CDR1 SGHNT, CDR2 YYREEE (reference sequence). This CDR3 is CASSLEDPSYEQYF. The CDR3, as DNA: TGTGCCAGCAGCTTGGAGGACCCCTCCTACGAGCAGTACTTC.